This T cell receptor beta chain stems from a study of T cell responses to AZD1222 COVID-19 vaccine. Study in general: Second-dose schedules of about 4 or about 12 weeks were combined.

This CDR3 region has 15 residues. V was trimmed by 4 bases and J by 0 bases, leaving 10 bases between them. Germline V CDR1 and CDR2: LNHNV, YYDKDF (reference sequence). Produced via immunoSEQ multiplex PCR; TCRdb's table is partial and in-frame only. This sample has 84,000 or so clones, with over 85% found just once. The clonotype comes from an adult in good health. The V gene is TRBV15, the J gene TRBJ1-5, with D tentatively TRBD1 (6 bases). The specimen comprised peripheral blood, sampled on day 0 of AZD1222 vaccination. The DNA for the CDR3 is TGTGCCACCAGCACGGGACACACTAGCAATCAGCCCCAGCATTTT. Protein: CATSTGHTSNQPQHF.